Listed here is a single T cell receptor (beta chain). Its antigen is undetermined. This entry comes from a study of T cell responses to AZD1222 COVID-19 vaccine. Points from the study as a whole: Per reports, nearly half of all spike-specific TCRs target regions that are unmutated in variants.

The assay was immunoSEQ multiplex PCR, and TCRdb's table has in-frame clones only and misses some. Of around 130,000 clones in the sample, about 91% were seen once. The sample in question was peripheral blood, obtained on day 0 of AZD1222 vaccination. The clonotype originates from an adult in good health.

CDR3 amino acids: CASSESFSDTQYF. CDR3 nucleotides: TGCGCCAGCAGTGAGTCGTTCTCAGATACGCAGTATTTT. The rearrangement links TRBV10-1 to TRBJ2-3; the D is unclear. Trimming pared 0 bases from V and 4 bases from J, leaving 5 bases between. The CDR3 runs to 13 residues. Germline V lookup: CDR1 WNHNN, CDR2 SYGVQD (reference sequence).